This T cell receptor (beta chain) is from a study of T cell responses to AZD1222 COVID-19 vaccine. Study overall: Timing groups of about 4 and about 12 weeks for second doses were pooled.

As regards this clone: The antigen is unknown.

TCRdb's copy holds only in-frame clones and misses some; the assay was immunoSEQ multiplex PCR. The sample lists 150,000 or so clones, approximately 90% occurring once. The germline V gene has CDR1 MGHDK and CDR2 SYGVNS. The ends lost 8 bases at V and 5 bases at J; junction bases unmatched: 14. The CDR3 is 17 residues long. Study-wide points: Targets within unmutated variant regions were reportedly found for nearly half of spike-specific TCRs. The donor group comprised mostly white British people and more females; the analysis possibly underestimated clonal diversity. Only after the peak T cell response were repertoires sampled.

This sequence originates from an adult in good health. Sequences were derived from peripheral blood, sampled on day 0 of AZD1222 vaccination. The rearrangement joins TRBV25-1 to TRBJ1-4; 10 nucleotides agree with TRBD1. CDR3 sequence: CASPLSGRQGANEKLFF. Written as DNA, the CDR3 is TGTGCCAGCCCTCTTTCGGGGAGACAGGGGGCAAATGAAAAACTGTTTTTT.